This T cell receptor beta chain came from a study of T cell changes during pregnancy in multiple sclerosis. The assay was immunoSEQ multiplex PCR, and TCRdb's table has in-frame clones only and misses some. The table has roughly 23,000 clones, roughly 90% seen once. Germline V gives CDR1 SNHLY, CDR2 FYNNEI. This CDR3 contains 17 residues. The trim removed 1 base at V and 4 bases at J, leaving 7 bases unmatched. This sequence was found in a female donor with multiple sclerosis, enrolled in a pregnancy study. The rearrangement joins TRBV2 to TRBJ2-7; 13 nucleotides match TRBD2. The sequencing here drew on CD8+ T cells from peripheral blood mononuclear cells, taken in the first trimester of pregnancy. The CDR3 loop reads CASSEGTSGSGRYEQYF. In DNA form, the CDR3 reads TGTGCCAGCAGTGAAGGGACTAGCGGGAGTGGTAGGTACGAGCAGTACTTC.